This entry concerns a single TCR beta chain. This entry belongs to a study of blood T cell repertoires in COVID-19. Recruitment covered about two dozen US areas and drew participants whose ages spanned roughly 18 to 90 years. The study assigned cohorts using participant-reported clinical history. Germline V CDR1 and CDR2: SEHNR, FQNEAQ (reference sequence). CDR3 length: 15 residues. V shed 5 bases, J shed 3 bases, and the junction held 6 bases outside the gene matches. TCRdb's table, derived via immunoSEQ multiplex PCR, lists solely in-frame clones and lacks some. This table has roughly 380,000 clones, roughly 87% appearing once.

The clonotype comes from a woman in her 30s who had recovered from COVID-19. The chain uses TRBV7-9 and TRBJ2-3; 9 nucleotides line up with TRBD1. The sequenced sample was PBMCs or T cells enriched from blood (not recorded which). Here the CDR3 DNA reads TGTGCCAGCAGCACCGGGACAGGGAGTACAGATACGCAGTATTTT. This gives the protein CASSTGTGSTDTQYF.